One sample yielded the 11 T cell receptor beta chains listed below, sequenced in a study of T-cell memory formation after mild COVID-19. MiXCR, applied by TCRdb to the 5' RACE reads, yields one record per CDR3 protein. The sample yields approximately 580,000 distinct CDR3 sequences, approximately 20% seen once. Sequenced: PBMCs or a T cell subset sorted from them (not recorded which). These receptors were taken from an adult woman who had mild COVID-19 (a few samples of this study predate the infection). Cell type and time point are not known.

This clonotype was seen many times. The genes are TRBV7-9 and TRBJ2-4; tentatively, D is TRBD1 (5 bases). The V gene's germline CDR1 is SEHNR and CDR2 FQNEAQ (reference sequence). The CDR3 length is 15 residues. V shed 5 bases and J shed 6 bases, with 17 bases lying between them. The CDR3 DNA follows: TGTGCCAGCAGCGCACCGACAGACGGGCCAAACATTCAGTACTTC. Translating it yields CASSAPTDGPNIQYF.

This clonotype came up a few times. This chain connects TRBV14 to TRBJ1-1; D ambiguous. Germline loops: CDR1 SGHDN, CDR2 FVKESK. Trimming removed 0 bases at V and 1 base at J, with 12 bases between. This CDR3 is built from 16 residues. CDR3 loop: CASSQEKGIKNTEAFF. CDR3 bases: TGTGCCAGCAGCCAAGAAAAGGGTATAAAGAACACTGAAGCTTTCTTT. Full variable domain (rest looked up from reference TRBV14 and TRBJ1-1): EAGVTQFPSHSVIEKGQTVTLRCDPISGHDNLYWYRRVMGKEIKFLLHFVKESKQDESGMPNNRFLAERTGGTYSTLKVQPAELEDSGVYFCASSQEKGIKNTEAFFGQGTRLTVV.

This clonotype was found a few times. This sequence joins TRBV7-2 and TRBJ2-3; D gene ambiguous. This CDR3 region has 15 residues. The germline V gene has CDR1 SGHTA and CDR2 FQGNSA. V was pared by 3 bases and J by 2 bases, with 12 bases between. The CDR3 coding sequence is TGTGCCAGCAGCTTTAGGGCGCAGACCACAGATACGCAGTATTTT. It translates to CASSFRAQTTDTQYF.

This clonotype has just a few counts. The rearrangement links TRBV24-1 to TRBJ2-7; possibly TRBD2 for D (6 bases). Per the germline V gene, CDR1 is KGHDR and CDR2 is SFDVKD. The CDR3 totals 15 residues. V lost 3 bases to trimming and J lost 3 bases, with 14 bases between them. CDR3 nucleotide sequence: TGTGCCACCAGTGATCCGGGACGGGGGAGCTACGAGCAGTACTTC. Protein sequence: CATSDPGRGSYEQYF.

The chain links TRBV9 to TRBJ2-3; D remains ambiguous. CDR1 is SGDLS, CDR2 YYNGEE, per germline. This CDR3 is built from 12 residues. V lost 4 bases, J lost 7 bases, and 10 bases lay in between. The CDR3 spells CASSPPGNTQYF. CDR3 coding DNA: TGTGCCAGCAGCCCCCCCGGAAATACGCAGTATTTT.

A few counts support this clonotype. V usage is TRBV5-1 and J usage is TRBJ2-3; 8 bases are shared with TRBD2. The V and J ends lost 2 bases and 3 bases, in that order; junction bases with no gene match: 5. Germline V gene sequence: CDR1 SGHRS, CDR2 YFSETQ. The CDR3 totals 15 residues. CDR3 in DNA: TGCGCCAGCAGCTTCCAACTAGCGGAGACAGATACGCAGTATTTT. It is translated as CASSFQLAETDTQYF.

The CDR3 here is CSARRSMNTEAFF. CDR3 DNA sequence: TGCAGTGCCCGGAGATCTATGAACACTGAAGCTTTCTTT. V is TRBV20-1 and J is TRBJ1-1; D gene uncertain. The germline V and J ends were trimmed by 6 bases and 0 bases, with 11 bases remaining between them. The CDR3 extends over 13 amino acids. Germline V gene sequence: CDR1 DFQATT, CDR2 SNEGSKA (reference sequence).

V gene TRBV5-1 combines with J gene TRBJ2-1; TRBD2 matches 7 bases. Germline V gene lookup returns CDR1 SGHRS and CDR2 YFSETQ. This CDR3 is 15 amino acids long. The V and J ends lost 6 bases and 4 bases, in that order; junction bases with no gene match: 10. The CDR3 DNA reads TGCGCCAGCACCCTCGGGGGGACCGGGTACAATGAGCAGTTCTTC. As protein: CASTLGGTGYNEQFF.

Only a few counts were recorded for this clonotype. CDR3 coding DNA: TGCAGTGCCCCGACATTGAACACTGAAGCTTTCTTT. Residues: CSAPTLNTEAFF. V usage is TRBV20-1 and J usage is TRBJ1-1; no definite D call. Germline CDR1 DFQATT, CDR2 SNEGSKA (reference sequence). This CDR3 contains 12 residues. V was trimmed by 6 bases and J by 0 bases, leaving 8 bases between them.

The V call is TRBV21-1, the J call TRBJ2-7; TRBD2, the table's D call, lacks a check against the DNA. TRBV21-1 is a pseudogene. The CDR3 runs 18 residues. This CDR3 reads CASSKARRAGGLSYEQYF. The DNA for the CDR3 is TGTGCCAGCAGCAAAGCGCGGAGAGCGGGGGGACTTTCCTACGAGCAGTACTTC.

For the CDR3, the DNA is TGTGCCAGCAGCGTCCAATCTGCCGGACCCTATGGCTACACCTTC. Translated: CASSVQSAGPYGYTF. The chain links TRBV9 to TRBJ1-2; D gene uncertain. The germline V and J ends were trimmed by 2 bases and 4 bases, with 15 bases remaining between them. The CDR3 is made up of 15 amino acids. Germline lookup yields CDR1 SGDLS and CDR2 YYNGEE. The whole variable domain, remainder taken from reference TRBV9 and TRBJ1-2, is DSGVTQTPKHLITATGQRVTLRCSPRSGDLSVYWYQQSLDQGLQFLIQYYNGEERAKGNILERFSAQQFPDLHSELNLSSLELGDSALYFCASSVQSAGPYGYTFGSGTRLTVV.